This T cell receptor beta chain appears in the sequencing data of a study of blood T cell repertoires in COVID-19. The overall study: The samples span acute and convalescent COVID-19 from the United States, Italy and Spain. PBMCs, B-cell-depleted T cells, or T cells were the source of the cDNA or gDNA that made up the material.

V was cut by 1 base and J by 7 bases, with 10 bases left in between. The CDR3 loop spans 14 amino acids. From germline, CDR1 is SGHAT and CDR2 FQDESV (reference sequence). In the authors' workflow: The assay estimated nucleated cells by amplifying reference gene primers. The assay was immunoSEQ multiplex PCR, and TCRdb's table has in-frame clones only and misses some. V and J calls plus clone size are reproduced from that table; the DNA served to infer D and trimming. In the table there are roughly 150,000 clones, over 70% of which are singletons. V gene TRBV11-1 combines with J gene TRBJ1-4; a possible D gene is TRBD1 (5 bases). The specimen was peripheral blood. This TCR derives from a man in his fifties or sixties with acute or convalescent COVID-19. DNA of the CDR3: TGTGCCAGCAGCTTAGGAAGGGGATTTGAAAAACTGTTTTTT. Its protein is CASSLGRGFEKLFF.